A single T cell receptor beta chain is shown here with its context. Its antigen is unknown. This entry belongs to a study of cytomegalovirus exposure and HLA in healthy donors. Study findings and constraints: In a later analysis, several top co-occurrence clusters appeared linked to parvovirus B19, influenza, CMV and Epstein-Barr virus. The study recorded 150 to 200 TCR beta chains that were cytomegalovirus-associated.

Primers: 60 Vbeta forward and 13 Jbeta reverse. Data came from immunoSEQ multiplex PCR; TCRdb stores just in-frame clones and leaves some out. The sample has around 140,000 clones, and its top ten clones hold about 0.96%. V lost 0 bases, J lost 3 bases, and 5 bases stayed unmatched. CDR1 is SGDLS, CDR2 YYNGEE, per germline. The CDR3 consists of 17 residues. The receptor was derived from a male donor in good health and CMV-seronegative. The V and J genes are TRBV9 and TRBJ2-7, with TRBD2 identical over 14 bases. The sample comprised PBMCs. The CDR3 coding sequence is TGTGCCAGCAGCGTAGGCCCGGGACTAGCGGGAGACTACGAGCAGTACTTC. Protein: CASSVGPGLAGDYEQYF.